Listed below are T cell receptor beta chains from one sample, sequenced in a study of tumor T cells in aggressive B-cell lymphoma. Sequencing was performed with immunoSEQ multiplex PCR; in TCRdb, only in-frame clones are kept and a portion is missing. The table lists some 9,500 clones, almost 85% of them singletons. The sequenced sample consisted of tumor tissue. Every receptor here comes from an adult with diffuse large B cell lymphoma. The CDR3 runs from the conserved cysteine through the conserved F or W.

V | CDR3
TRBV4-3 | CASSQEQGQTNEKLFF
TRBV7-9 | CASSFPRGTQYF
TRBV10-3 | CATQLTGTNTEAFF
TRBV4-3 | CASSQALAGDRDEQFF
TRBV4-1 | CASSRQREDPMRTDTQYF
TRBV2 | CASTPGASYEQYF
TRBV29-1 | CSALWGPNQPQHF
TRBV5-1 | CASSWETGGVTEAFF
TRBV7-3 | CASSFYERSEQYF
TRBV6-4 | CASSDSYGGANEQFF
TRBV7-2 | CASSLARTSGTGYNEQFF
TRBV5-5 | CASSSGERSQETQYF
TRBV5-6 | CASSLLAGQFSSGANVLTF
TRBV19 | CASSSLAGVGDTQYF
TRBV5-5 | CASSSPPGGPNQPQHF
TRBV11-2 | CASRGTGMFGYTF
TRBV7-2 | CASSWDRGETQYF
TRBV5-6 | CASEAGAVGGYTF
TRBV9 | CASSAVSRNTEAFF
TRBV5-5 | CASSPDRGQYF
TRBV6-1 | CASSEYDRILAKNIQYF
TRBV29-1 | CSVGTGKWYEQYF
TRBV6-5 | CASSYSTSTSSAYF
TRBV4-2 | CASSPGTDTQYF
TRBV11-2 | CASSLGASGSEEQYF
TRBV29-1 | CSVPGTGGYEQYF
TRBV21-1 | CASSKTRNQGLGGYTF
TRBV28 | CASSITGTSGTREQYF
TRBV7-2 | CASSLEREKLGEQFF
TRBV2 | CASSESGGRWYEQFF
TRBV28 | CASSYTLPGTYEQYF
TRBV18 | CASSPNQASYNSPLHF
TRBV7-3 | CASSLTSGTETRYF
TRBV6-5 | CASSAPGQGVQPQHF
TRBV7-8 | CASSTRLAGGQYF
TRBV19 | CASSTSRDQPQHF
TRBV7-9 | CASSWGQAGNYGYTF
TRBV28 | CASSPPGINSPLHF
TRBV6-4 | CASSRGANTEAFF
TRBV5-4 | CASSFSSAREQYF
TRBV29-1 | CSVATAAYEQYF
TRBV9 | CASSMTSGSSNEQFF
TRBV6-1 | CASNSRGTAPEAFF
TRBV19 | CASSPGLAPGNTDTQYF
TRBV29-1 | CSVLSGQLGSYNEQFF
TRBV11-2 | CASSTGLAGGPGETQYF
TRBV5-4 | CASSRYRTGRNEKLFF
TRBV30 | CAWKPTSGMLDTQYF
TRBV28 | CASSLFRGANQPQHF
TRBV9 | CASSVDQGIGELFF